The 22 T cell receptor beta chains below come from one sample, sequenced in a study of blood T cell repertoires in COVID-19. Produced via immunoSEQ multiplex PCR; TCRdb's table is partial and in-frame only. In the table there are 140,000 to 150,000 clones, 80% to 90% of which are singletons. What was sequenced was peripheral blood. Receptor source: a man aged 55 to 69 with active or convalescent COVID-19.

This chain uses TRBV4-3 with TRBJ1-1; no definite D call. The germline V gene encodes CDR1 LGHNA and CDR2 YSLEER. The CDR3 length is 16 residues. Trimming cost V 0 bases and J 0 bases, with 11 bases left between them. In DNA form, the CDR3 reads TGCGCCAGCAGCCAAGAACCAGTTCCGATGAACACTGAAGCTTTCTTT. Translated, it gives CASSQEPVPMNTEAFF.

The chain employs TRBV4-1 and TRBJ1-3, with D maybe TRBD1 (6 bases). CDR1 and CDR2 from the germline V gene are MGHRA and YSYEKL. Trimming took 2 bases from V and 3 from J, leaving 8 bases between them. The CDR3 is 14 amino acids. The CDR3 DNA reads TGCGCCAGCAGCCAAACAGGGATTGGAAACACCATATATTTT. As protein: CASSQTGIGNTIYF.

The CDR3 nucleotides read TGTGCCAGCAGCTTGCAGGGGGGAACTGAAGCTTTCTTT. The encoded protein is CASSLQGGTEAFF. The chain carries TRBV7-6 and TRBJ1-1; TRBD1 aligns across 7 bases. Per the germline V gene, CDR1 is SGHVS and CDR2 is FNYEAQ. CDR3 length equals 13 residues. With V trimmed by 3 bases and J by 5 bases, 3 bases remained unmatched.

To note about this clone: Other DNA sequences of this sample code for an identical CDR3. The chain links TRBV18 to TRBJ1-4; 11 bases are a match to TRBD1. Germline CDR1 is KGHSH and CDR2 is LQKENI. This CDR3 spans 14 amino acids. Unmatched junction bases numbered 1, after V lost 3 bases and J lost 7 bases. The CDR3 sequence is CASSPGQGGEKLFF. CDR3 DNA sequence: TGTGCCAGCTCACCGGGACAGGGGGGTGAAAAACTGTTTTTT.

This clone has a count of ten or more. It is unclear where the CDR3 begins or ends on the DNA, so no DNA is shown, and the CDR3 is as TCRdb lists it. The chain links TRBV30 to TRBJ2-3; TRBD1 is the table's D call and was not checked against the DNA. 24 amino acids form the CDR3, both terminal residues included. CDR1 is GTSNPN, CDR2 SVGIG, per germline (reference sequence). The CDR3 sequence is CAWASWAVGTDTQYFVVGTDTQYF.

The chain employs TRBV5-4 and TRBJ1-3; D is undetermined. V lost 2 bases, J lost 15 bases, and 18 bases lay in between. Germline CDR1 and CDR2: SGHNT and YYREEE (reference sequence). CDR3 length: 13 amino acids. In DNA form, the CDR3 reads TGTGCCAGCAGCTTCGGTGCTGAGGCGACTCGATATTTT. As protein: CASSFGAEATRYF.

CDR3 in amino acids: CASSPEGRGAYNEQFF. The CDR3 bases are TGCGCCAGCAGCCCCGAGGGCAGGGGGGCCTACAATGAGCAGTTCTTC. The chain joins TRBV4-1 to TRBJ2-1; D is perhaps TRBD1 (7 bases). The germline V gene has CDR1 MGHRA and CDR2 YSYEKL. With 4 bases removed from V and 2 bases from J, the gap between germline ends came to 15 bases. The CDR3 spans 16 residues.

CDR3 coding DNA: TGCGCCAGCAGCGTCGGGACAGGGGGCTCAATGAGCTCCTACAATGAGCAGTTCTTC. It is translated as CASSVGTGGSMSSYNEQFF. This rearrangement joins TRBV5-1 to TRBJ2-1; 12 bases are a match to TRBD1. This CDR3 has 19 residues. Trimming removed 4 bases from V and 0 bases from J; junction bases left unmatched: 11. The germline CDR1 and CDR2 sequences are SGHRS and YFSETQ.

The J gene is TRBJ1-5, the V gene TRBV18, with TRBD1 as a possible D gene (5 bases). Trimming removed 3 bases from V and 1 base from J, with 10 bases in between. The germline CDR1 and CDR2 sequences are KGHSH and LQKENI. CDR3 length equals 15 residues. The CDR3 here is CASSPMGLSNQPQHF. DNA of the CDR3: TGTGCCAGCTCACCGATGGGGCTAAGCAATCAGCCCCAGCATTTT.

The chain employs TRBV27 and TRBJ1-4, with 9 bases identical to TRBD1. With V trimmed by 3 bases and J by 8 bases, 7 bases remained unmatched. Per germline, CDR1 MNHEY and CDR2 SMNVEV (reference sequence). The CDR3 loop spans 15 amino acids. CDR3 coding DNA: TGTGCCAGCAGTTTTGCCGGGACAGGGAGGGAAAAACTGTTTTTT. Protein: CASSFAGTGREKLFF.

This clone appeared a few times. J is TRBJ1-1 and V is TRBV30; the D is unclear. Germline V CDR1 and CDR2: GTSNPN, SVGIG (reference sequence). This CDR3 has 14 residues. V gave up 1 base and J gave up 0 bases, with 9 bases separating them. In nucleotides, the CDR3 is TGTGCCTGGAGTGGGTGGCCCATGAACACTGAAGCTTTCTTT. This sequence encodes CAWSGWPMNTEAFF.

The chain recombines TRBV7-2 with TRBJ2-3; D is unclear. CDR1 SGHTA and CDR2 FQGNSA come from the germline V gene. The length of the CDR3 is 12 residues. Trimming took off 3 bases at V and 4 bases at J, with 5 bases between the two ends. DNA of the CDR3: TGTGCCAGCAGCTTTTATGCAGATACGCAGTATTTT. Translated, it gives CASSFYADTQYF. The full variable domain, in which reference TRBV7-2 and TRBJ2-3 provide the parts outside the CDR3, is GAGVSQSPSNKVTEKGKDVELRCDPISGHTALYWYRQSLGQGLEFLIYFQGNSAPDKSGLPSDRFSAERTGGSVSTLTIQRTQQEDSAVYLCASSFYADTQYFGPGTRLTVL.

The V and J genes are TRBV19 and TRBJ1-2; no definite D call. Deletions cut 5 bases from V and 4 bases from J, with 17 bases between. CDR3 length: 15 residues. From germline, CDR1 is LNHDA and CDR2 SQIVND (reference sequence). Written as DNA, the CDR3 is TGTGCCAGTAGTGATCAGGAGGCTCTCGTCTATGGCTACACCTTC. Its translation: CASSDQEALVYGYTF.

This clone was picked up a small number of times. The chain combines TRBV4-3 with TRBJ1-5, with TRBD1 matching over 7 bases. J gave up 6 bases and V 0 bases, and 5 bases lay outside the gene matches. The CDR3 covers 15 residues. Germline loops: CDR1 LGHNA, CDR2 YSLEER. CDR3 region: CASSQDQGGGQPQHF. CDR3 nucleotide sequence: TGCGCCAGCAGCCAAGATCAGGGGGGTGGTCAGCCCCAGCATTTT.

The V and J genes are TRBV21-1 and TRBJ2-7; TRBD2 is the table's D call and was not checked against the DNA. TRBV21-1 is a pseudogene. CDR3 length: 16 amino acids. DNA of the CDR3: TGTGCCAGCAGCAAAGTGGGGGGGGTCTCTAGAGTAGTGCAGTACTTC. It is translated as CASSKVGGVSRVVQYF.

The CDR3 DNA reads as TGTGCCAGCAGTTTATCGATAGATGGGACTAGCACAGAGACCCAGTACTTC. Protein sequence: CASSLSIDGTSTETQYF. The chain has TRBV28 and TRBJ2-5; TRBD2 matches 9 bases. The CDR3 consists of 17 residues. The germline V gene has CDR1 MDHEN and CDR2 SYDVKM. The ends lost 1 base at V and 4 bases at J; junction bases unmatched: 10.

Only a few counts were recorded for this clone. The J gene is TRBJ1-5, the V gene TRBV12-3 or TRBV12-4; D ambiguous. The CDR3 has 13 amino acids. Trimming removed 2 bases at V and 5 bases at J, with 7 bases between. The CDR3 nucleotides are TGTGCCAGCAGTTTAAATGGCCATCAGCCCCAGCATTTT. Protein sequence: CASSLNGHQPQHF.

The chain uses TRBV3-1 (or the pseudogene TRBV3-2) and TRBJ2-1; 9 bases map to TRBD2. V lost 2 bases and J lost 6; bases outside the gene matches: 11. Germline CDR1 LGHDT, CDR2 YNNKEL (reference sequence). This CDR3 spans 17 amino acids. CDR3 region: CASSQHQIAGACNEQFF. CDR3 nucleotides: TGTGCCAGCAGCCAACACCAAATAGCGGGAGCGTGCAATGAGCAGTTCTTC.

The CDR3 reads CASSKGVASSYEQYV. The CDR3 DNA reads TGTGCCAGCAGCAAAGGAGTGGCTAGCTCCTACGAGCAGTACGTC. V usage is TRBV21-1 and J usage is TRBJ2-7; the table's D gene call, TRBD2, was not cross checked with the DNA. TRBV21-1 is designated a pseudogene. The CDR3 covers 15 residues.

The rearrangement joins TRBV7-2 to TRBJ2-3, with a possible D match to TRBD1 (6 bases). This CDR3 region has 15 residues. Germline CDR1 and CDR2: SGHTA and FQGNSA. V was clipped by 6 bases and J by 0 bases, with 13 bases between them. CDR3 sequence: CASSQKGVSTDTQYF. The CDR3 DNA follows: TGTGCCAGCAGTCAAAAGGGGGTGAGCACAGATACGCAGTATTTT.

The CDR3 region has the DNA TGTGCCAGCAGTTACTGGGGACAGGGAACGGGGGGCACTGAAGCTTTCTTT. Amino acids: CASSYWGQGTGGTEAFF. This chain links TRBV6-2 or TRBV6-3 with TRBJ1-1, with TRBD1 matching over 9 bases. The germline V gene has CDR1 MNHEY and CDR2 SVGEGT. There are 17 residues in the CDR3. The V segment lost 1 base and the J segment 4 bases; nucleotides outside the gene matches: 10.

This rearrangement joins TRBV5-1 to TRBJ1-1, with 8 bases lining up with TRBD1. The CDR3 is 13 residues long. Germline CDR1 SGHRS, CDR2 YFSETQ. After removal of 3 bases from V and 8 bases from J, the junction contained 6 bases not matched to a gene. The CDR3 sequence is CASSWNRDREAFF. The CDR3 DNA is TGCGCCAGCAGCTGGAACCGGGACAGGGAAGCTTTCTTT.